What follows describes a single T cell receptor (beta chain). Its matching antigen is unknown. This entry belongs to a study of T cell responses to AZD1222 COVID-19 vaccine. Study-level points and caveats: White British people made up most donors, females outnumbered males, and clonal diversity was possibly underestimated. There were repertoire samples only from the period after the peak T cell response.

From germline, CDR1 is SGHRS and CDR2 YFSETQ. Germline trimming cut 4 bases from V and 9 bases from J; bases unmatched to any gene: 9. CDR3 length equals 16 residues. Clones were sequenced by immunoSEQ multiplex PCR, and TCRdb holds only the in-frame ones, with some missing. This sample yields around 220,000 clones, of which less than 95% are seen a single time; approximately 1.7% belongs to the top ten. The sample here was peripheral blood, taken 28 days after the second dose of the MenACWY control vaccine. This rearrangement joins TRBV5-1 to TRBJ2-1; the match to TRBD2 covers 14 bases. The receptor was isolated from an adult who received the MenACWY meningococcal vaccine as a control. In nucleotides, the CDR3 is TGCGCCAGCAGCGGGGGACTAGCGGGAGTTAGGGGTGAGCAGTTCTTC. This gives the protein CASSGGLAGVRGEQFF.